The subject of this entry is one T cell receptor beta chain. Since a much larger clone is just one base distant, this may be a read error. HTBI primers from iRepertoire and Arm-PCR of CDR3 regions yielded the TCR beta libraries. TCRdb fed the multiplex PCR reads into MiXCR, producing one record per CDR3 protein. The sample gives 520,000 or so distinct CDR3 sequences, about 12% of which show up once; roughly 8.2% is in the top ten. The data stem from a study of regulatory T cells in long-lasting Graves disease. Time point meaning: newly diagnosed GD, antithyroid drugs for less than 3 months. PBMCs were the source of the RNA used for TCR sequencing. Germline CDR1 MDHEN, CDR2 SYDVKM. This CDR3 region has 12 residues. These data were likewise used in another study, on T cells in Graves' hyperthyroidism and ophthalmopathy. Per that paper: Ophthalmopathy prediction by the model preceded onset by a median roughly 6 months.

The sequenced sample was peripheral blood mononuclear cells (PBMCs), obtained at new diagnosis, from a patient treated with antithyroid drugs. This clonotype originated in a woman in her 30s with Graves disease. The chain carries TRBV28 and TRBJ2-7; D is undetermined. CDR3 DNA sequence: TGTGCCAGCAGGTCTAACACCTACAAGCAGTACTTC. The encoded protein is CASRSNTYKQYF.